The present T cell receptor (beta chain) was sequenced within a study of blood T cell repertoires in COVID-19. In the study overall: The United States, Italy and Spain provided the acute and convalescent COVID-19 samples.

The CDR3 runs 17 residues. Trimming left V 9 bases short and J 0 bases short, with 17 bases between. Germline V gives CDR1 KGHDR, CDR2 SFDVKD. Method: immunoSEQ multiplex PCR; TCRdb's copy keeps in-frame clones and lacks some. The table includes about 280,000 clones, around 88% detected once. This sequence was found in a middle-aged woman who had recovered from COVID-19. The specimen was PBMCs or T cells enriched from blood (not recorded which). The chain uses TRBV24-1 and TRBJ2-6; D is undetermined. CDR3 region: CATHSPLSISGANVLTF. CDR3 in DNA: TGTGCCACCCACAGCCCCCTAAGTATCTCTGGGGCCAACGTCCTGACTTTC.